This is a list of T cell receptor beta chains from one sample in a study of T-cell memory formation after mild COVID-19. One entry per CDR3 protein, called by TCRdb with MiXCR from the 5' RACE reads. The sample consists of 95,000 to 110,000 distinct CDR3 sequences, 13% to 15% of them appearing once. Sequenced: PBMCs or a T cell subset sorted from them (not recorded which). The receptors come from a man between 18 and 35 years old who had mild COVID-19 (a few samples of this study predate the infection). Cell type and time point are not known. The CDR3 runs from the conserved cysteine through the conserved F or W. A D gene is named only where the DNA matches it firmly. Clone size is not always given. Where it is, it says once, few, many or a class for expanded clones.

V	D	size	J	DNA	CDR3
TRBV7-9	NA	NA	TRBJ1-2	TGTGCCAGCAGCAGACCTGACGGGACGTCAGATGGCTACACCTTC	CASSRPDGTSDGYTF
TRBV6-5	NA	few	TRBJ1-6	TGTGCCAGCAGTTACGCGGCAGGGTATTCACCCCTCCACTTT	CASSYAAGYSPLHF
TRBV28	NA	few	TRBJ2-6	TGTGCCAGCAGCCGCGAAGGCTCTGGGGCCAACGTCCTGACTTTC	CASSREGSGANVLTF
TRBV7-8	NA	few	TRBJ1-2	TGTGCCAGCAGCCCTGGGGATCCCAATGGCTACACCTTC	CASSPGDPNGYTF
TRBV12-3/TRBV12-4	NA	few	TRBJ2-7	TGTGCCAGCACCGGGGACGGCTACGAGCAGTACTTC	CASTGDGYEQYF
TRBV7-9	NA	few	TRBJ2-5	TGTGCCAGCAGCCTCAGGGTGGCGGTCCAAGAGACCCAGTACTTC	CASSLRVAVQETQYF
TRBV7-9	NA	many	TRBJ1-2	TGTGCCAGCAGTCCTCCCGGGAAAGCCTATGGCTACACCTTC	CASSPPGKAYGYTF
TRBV20-1	NA	NA	TRBJ2-2	TGCAGTGCTACTGGGGGGCCGAACACCGGGGAGCTGTTTTTT	CSATGGPNTGELFF
TRBV27	NA	NA	TRBJ2-7	TGTGCCAGCAGTTTAACAGGGGCGGGACGCGAGCAGTACTTC	CASSLTGAGREQYF
TRBV29-1	TRBD1	few	TRBJ1-2	TGCAGCGTTTTAACGACAGGGCAATGGCCTGGCTACACCTTC	CSVLTTGQWPGYTF
TRBV12-3/TRBV12-4	NA	NA	TRBJ1-1	TGTGCCAGCAAAGGGGGAGACGCGGCTTTCTTT	CASKGGDAAFF
TRBV6-5	NA	NA	TRBJ1-2	TGTGCCAGCAGTAACACCCCTCCGGGGCGCGCTAACTATGGCTACACCTTC	CASSNTPPGRANYGYTF
TRBV29-1	NA	NA	TRBJ2-7	TGCAGCGTTGGGACAGTTGACTACGAGCAGTACTTC	CSVGTVDYEQYF
TRBV4-3	NA	few	TRBJ2-7	TGCGCCAGCAGCCGAGAAAGGGGGTCCTACGAGCAGTACTTC	CASSRERGSYEQYF
TRBV5-1	NA	NA	TRBJ2-3	TGCGCCAGCAGCCTCGAGGGGGGATACACAGATACGCAGTATTTT	CASSLEGGYTDTQYF
TRBV2	NA	many	TRBJ2-6	TGTGCCAGCAGTGAAGAAGCACCTCACTTTTCTGGGGCCAACGTCCTGACTTTC	CASSEEAPHFSGANVLTF
TRBV5-5	NA	few	TRBJ1-5	TGTGCCAGCACCACCGCGGGGTCCCAGCATTTT	CASTTAGSQHF
TRBV4-2	NA	many	TRBJ2-1	TGTGCCAGCAGCCAAGATATGGGGGAAGGCAATGAGCAGTTCTTC	CASSQDMGEGNEQFF
TRBV6-5	NA	few	TRBJ2-7	TGTGCCAGCAGTTACTCGGGCTGGCTAGCGACCTCCTACGAGCAGTACTTC	CASSYSGWLATSYEQYF
TRBV19	NA	NA	TRBJ1-2	TGTGCCAGTAGTCCCAGGGGCGATCCCCACTATGGCTACACCTTC	CASSPRGDPHYGYTF
TRBV12-3/TRBV12-4	NA	few	TRBJ2-3	TGTGCCAGCAGTTTAAGGGCCGCTGGGTCCGGAGATACGCAGTATTTT	CASSLRAAGSGDTQYF
TRBV10-3	NA	NA	TRBJ1-2	TGTGCCATCAGTGAAAAGGGGGACACCTGTAACTATGGCTACACCTTC	CAISEKGDTCNYGYTF
TRBV29-1	NA	NA	TRBJ1-5	TGCAGCGATCACAGGGAGGCCGGTCAGCCCCAGCATTTT	CSDHREAGQPQHF
TRBV4-1	NA	many	TRBJ2-1	TGCGCCAGCAGCACCCAATTAAGGGGGGAGATTTACTACAATGAGCAGTTCTTC	CASSTQLRGEIYYNEQFF
TRBV7-9	NA	few	TRBJ1-5	TGTGCCAGCAGCTTAGTGGCAGCGGGGGGTAGTCAGCCCCAGCATTTT	CASSLVAAGGSQPQHF
TRBV4-1	TRBD1	few	TRBJ2-1	TGCGCCAGCAGCCAAGAGCCCCGGACAGGGGGTCTTGAGCAGTTCTTC	CASSQEPRTGGLEQFF
TRBV12-3/TRBV12-4	NA	few	TRBJ2-4	TGTGCCAGCACCTCCGGGGCTCTAGCCAAAAACATTCAGTACTTC	CASTSGALAKNIQYF
TRBV10-3	TRBD1	NA	TRBJ2-5	TGTGCCATCAGTGACCCAGGACAGGGGGCAAAAGAGACCCAGTACTTC	CAISDPGQGAKETQYF
TRBV28	NA	many	TRBJ1-1	TGTGCCAGCAGTTTTACAGTTAGGGGTGTAGCTTTCTTT	CASSFTVRGVAFF
TRBV7-9	NA	NA	TRBJ2-7	TGTGCCAGCAGCCTCGTCTCGGACGGACCCTACGAGCAGTACTTC	CASSLVSDGPYEQYF
TRBV6-6	TRBD2	NA	TRBJ2-7	TGTGCCAGCAGTTACTCTCCTAGCGGGGTCTTCTACGAGCAGTACTTC	CASSYSPSGVFYEQYF
TRBV29-1	NA	few	TRBJ1-2	TGCAGCGTTGGGGACCCGTTAGGGGGCTATGGCTACACCTTC	CSVGDPLGGYGYTF
TRBV3-1	TRBD1	few	TRBJ1-3	TGTGCCAGCAGTCAGACAGGGCATGCTGGAAACACCATATATTTT	CASSQTGHAGNTIYF
TRBV7-8	TRBD1	NA	TRBJ2-7	TGTGCCAGCAGCCCAAACCCGCGGACAGGTAATTCCTACGAGCAGTACTTC	CASSPNPRTGNSYEQYF
TRBV10-3	NA	few	TRBJ2-2	TGTGCCATCAGTGAGTCTCGGGGGCGGAACACCGGGGAGCTGTTTTTT	CAISESRGRNTGELFF
TRBV27	NA	NA	TRBJ2-2	TGTGCCACCTCGAAAGGCAGGGAATCCGGGGAGCTGTTTTTT	CATSKGRESGELFF
TRBV4-1	NA	few	TRBJ1-1	TGCGCCAGCAGCCAACCCGGGACGCCGGAAGCTTTCTTT	CASSQPGTPEAFF
TRBV5-6	TRBD2	NA	TRBJ2-7	TGTGCCAGCAGCTTTGCGGGGGGTCCTTACGAGCAGTACTTC	CASSFAGGPYEQYF
TRBV6-5	NA	NA	TRBJ1-2	TGTGCCAGCAGCCGCATGGCAGGCTATGGCTACACCTTC	CASSRMAGYGYTF
TRBV5-1	NA	NA	TRBJ2-7	TGCGCCAGCAGCTCATTCACCGACGAGCAGTACTTC	CASSSFTDEQYF
TRBV11-2	NA	few	TRBJ2-7	TGTGCCAGCAGCCGACCGGGACCCCGAGATGTTGAGCAGTACTTC	CASSRPGPRDVEQYF
TRBV6-2/TRBV6-3	TRBD1	few	TRBJ1-1	TGTGCCAGCAGTTACTCGACAGGGGCAGCTTTCTTT	CASSYSTGAAFF
TRBV4-2	NA	few	TRBJ2-1	TGTGCCAGCAGCCAGAGTAATGAGCAGTTCTTC	CASSQSNEQFF
TRBV11-1	TRBD2	few	TRBJ2-7	TGTGCCAGCAGCACACCGGTGAGGGACGGGGGGGCCTTTGCGTCCTACGAGCAGTACTTC	CASSTPVRDGGAFASYEQYF
TRBV29-1	NA	NA	TRBJ2-2	TGCAGCGTCAAACAGGGCACCGGGGAGCTGTTTTTT	CSVKQGTGELFF
TRBV7-2	NA	many	TRBJ2-5	TGTGCCAGCAGCTTAGATCCGGCTGAGGCCCAGTACTTC	CASSLDPAEAQYF
TRBV6-5	NA	few	TRBJ2-3	TGTGCCAGCAGTTACGGAAGGCAGGGGAATGGAGATACGCAGTATTTT	CASSYGRQGNGDTQYF
TRBV12-3/TRBV12-4	NA	NA	TRBJ2-1	TGTGCCAGCACCACGGGTTGGGCGGGGGCTAAATACAATGAGCAGTTCTTC	CASTTGWAGAKYNEQFF
TRBV7-9	NA	NA	TRBJ1-1	TGTGCCAGCAGCGGGGATCTGAGGAGGCTCAACACTGAAGCTTTCTTT	CASSGDLRRLNTEAFF
TRBV12-3/TRBV12-4	NA	many	TRBJ2-3	TGTGCCAGCATTTCCCAAGAGACAGTTCGCACAGATACGCAGTATTTT	CASISQETVRTDTQYF
TRBV20-1	NA	many	TRBJ1-1	TGCAGTGCTAGAGATTGGGGGGGTAACACTGAAGCTTTCTTT	CSARDWGGNTEAFF
TRBV24-1	NA	few	TRBJ1-1	TGTGCCACTCCCCCTTCTGACAGACCAAACACTGAAGCTTTCTTT	CATPPSDRPNTEAFF
TRBV4-1	NA	few	TRBJ2-7	TGCGCCAGCAGCCATGGGGGCCCCTACGAGCAGTACTTC	CASSHGGPYEQYF
TRBV11-2	TRBD2	NA	TRBJ2-1	TGTGCCAGCAGCTACACGGGGGGGCATGAGCAGTTCTTC	CASSYTGGHEQFF
TRBV5-1	NA	few	TRBJ2-1	TGCGCCAGCAGCTTGGTTGGGGGCGAGCAGTTCTTC	CASSLVGGEQFF